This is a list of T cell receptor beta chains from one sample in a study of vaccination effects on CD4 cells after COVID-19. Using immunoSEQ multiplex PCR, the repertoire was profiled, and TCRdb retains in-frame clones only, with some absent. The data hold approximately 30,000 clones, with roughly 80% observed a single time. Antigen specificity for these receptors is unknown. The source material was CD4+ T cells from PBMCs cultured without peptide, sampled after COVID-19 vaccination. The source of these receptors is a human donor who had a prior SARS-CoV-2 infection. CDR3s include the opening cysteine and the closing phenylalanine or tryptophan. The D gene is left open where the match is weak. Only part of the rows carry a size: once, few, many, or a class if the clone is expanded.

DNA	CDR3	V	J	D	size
TGTGCCAGCAGCTTCACCGGGGGTGGCAATCAGCCCCAGCATTTT	CASSFTGGGNQPQHF	TRBV5-5	TRBJ1-5	NA	once
TGTGCCAGCGGAGACAGGGACGATACGCAGTATTTT	CASGDRDDTQYF	TRBV6-5	TRBJ2-3	TRBD1	few
TGCGCCAGCAGCTTGGCCGGCGGCAGGTTGACGGCTACTCCAGATACGCAGTATTTT	CASSLAGGRLTATPDTQYF	TRBV5-1	TRBJ2-3	NA	NA
TGTGCCAGCAGCTCTAGGGTTTCGACTAGCGGGGGCACAGATACGCAGTATTTT	CASSSRVSTSGGTDTQYF	TRBV7-9	TRBJ2-3	TRBD2	NA
TGTGCCAGTGGCGGGGGGGTGATTAGCTCCTACAATGAGCAGTTCTTC	CASGGGVISSYNEQFF	TRBV9	TRBJ2-1	TRBD2	NA
TGTGCCAGCAGCCCAGAGATAGCGGGATATAATGAGCAGTTCTTC	CASSPEIAGYNEQFF	TRBV6-5	TRBJ2-1	TRBD2	NA
TGCAGTGTTTTGAGGCAAGAGACCCAGTACTTC	CSVLRQETQYF	TRBV20-1	TRBJ2-5	NA	NA
TGCGCCAGCAGCTTGGATCCGGGAAATGGTGAGCAGTTCTTC	CASSLDPGNGEQFF	TRBV5-1	TRBJ2-1	NA	NA
TGCAGCGTACTAAAGACTAGCGGGAGTACTTACGAGCAGTACTTC	CSVLKTSGSTYEQYF	TRBV29-1	TRBJ2-7	TRBD2	NA
TGTGCCAGCAGCCCCCAATTAGGGACACGGCTAGCCAAAAACATTCAGTACTTC	CASSPQLGTRLAKNIQYF	TRBV11-3	TRBJ2-4	NA	once
TGCGCCAGCAGCCAAGGGGTAGCCAGCCGCCAAGAGACCCAGTACTTC	CASSQGVASRQETQYF	TRBV4-1	TRBJ2-5	NA	NA
TGTGCCAGCGGGGCCACTGGGGCCAACGTCCTGACTTTC	CASGATGANVLTF	TRBV19	TRBJ2-6	NA	NA
TGTGCCAGCAGGTTCAGGGTGATGGATACGCAGTATTTT	CASRFRVMDTQYF	TRBV5-5	TRBJ2-3	NA	NA
TGTGCCAGTAGTACAACCAAAACAGGGGGCGGTCGAATTCGGGAGACCCAGTACTTC	CASSTTKTGGGRIRETQYF	TRBV19	TRBJ2-5	TRBD1	NA
TGTGCCAGCAGCGTAGGTACAGGGGTTAACTACAATGAGCAGTTCTTC	CASSVGTGVNYNEQFF	TRBV9	TRBJ2-1	TRBD1	few
TGTGCCAGCAGCTTCGGTACAGGATTCACTGAAGCTTTCTTT	CASSFGTGFTEAFF	TRBV7-9	TRBJ1-1	NA	few
TGTGCCACCAGCGGAAAGACTAGCGGGGTAGAGACCCAGTACTTC	CATSGKTSGVETQYF	TRBV15	TRBJ2-5	TRBD2	NA
TGTGCCAGCAGTGAACGGAGTATGGGGCGGGCAGATACGCAGTATTTT	CASSERSMGRADTQYF	TRBV25-1	TRBJ2-3	NA	NA
TGTGCCAGCAGCTTAGGGAGCTCCTACAATGAGCAGTTCTTC	CASSLGSSYNEQFF	TRBV7-9	TRBJ2-1	NA	NA
TGTGCCAGCAGCTTAGATCGGGTCCCAAGCTACGTTTATAGCACAGATACGCAGTATTTT	CASSLDRVPSYVYSTDTQYF	TRBV11-2	TRBJ2-3	NA	NA
TGTGCCAGCAGCGCGGGGGGAGTTCAAGAGACCCAGTACTTC	CASSAGGVQETQYF	TRBV9	TRBJ2-5	TRBD2	NA
TGTGCCTGGATGGGGACTAGCGGGAGTCTAACTATCTACAATGAGCAGTTCTTC	CAWMGTSGSLTIYNEQFF	TRBV30	TRBJ2-1	TRBD2	NA
TGTGCCAGCAGCCTCCTGCCTAGCGGTTCCTACAATGAGCAGTTCTTC	CASSLLPSGSYNEQFF	TRBV9	TRBJ2-1	TRBD2	NA
TGTGCCAGCAGTTCCGACTACGGACTAGCGGGAGTGAATGAGCAGTTCTTC	CASSSDYGLAGVNEQFF	TRBV6-2/TRBV6-3	TRBJ2-1	TRBD2	NA
TGTGCCAGCTCACCTAGGGCAGGGTCGAACACCGGGGAGCTGTTTTTT	CASSPRAGSNTGELFF	TRBV18	TRBJ2-2	NA	NA
TGTGCCAGTAGTATCAGTCGGGACAGAAGCACAGATACGCAGTATTTT	CASSISRDRSTDTQYF	TRBV19	TRBJ2-3	TRBD1	NA
TGTGCCACCAGTGTCGCGACTAGCCGGACCTACAATGAGCAGTTCTTC	CATSVATSRTYNEQFF	TRBV24-1	TRBJ2-1	TRBD2	NA
TGTGCCAGCAGCTTAGACGGTAGGGGGAATGAAAAACTGTTTTTT	CASSLDGRGNEKLFF	TRBV11-2	TRBJ1-4	NA	NA
TGTGCCACCTCGACCGCAGTTTCTGGAAACACCATATATTTT	CATSTAVSGNTIYF	TRBV10-3	TRBJ1-3	NA	NA
TGTGCCAGCAGCTTAGCGCGGGGGGGCCCAGATACGCAGTATTTT	CASSLARGGPDTQYF	TRBV7-9	TRBJ2-3	TRBD2	NA
TGTGCCAGCAGCTTGGCCCTTAATTTGAACACTGAAGCTTTCTTT	CASSLALNLNTEAFF	TRBV5-4	TRBJ1-1	NA	NA
TGTGCCAGCAGTTTAATCCTCTCGTCAGGCCCACACACAGTAAATGAAAAACTGTTTTTT	CASSLILSSGPHTVNEKLFF	TRBV28	TRBJ1-4	NA	NA
TGTGCCAGCAACAGACTAGCGGGCGCCCAAGAGACCCAGTACTTC	CASNRLAGAQETQYF	TRBV2	TRBJ2-5	TRBD2	NA
TGTGCCAGCAGCCTCTCAGCCTACGAGCAGTACTTC	CASSLSAYEQYF	TRBV7-8	TRBJ2-7	NA	NA
TGTGCCAGTAGTACCGGACAGGCCGATCCTAACTATGGCTACACCTTC	CASSTGQADPNYGYTF	TRBV19	TRBJ1-2	TRBD1	NA
TGTGCCAGCAGCTCAACCTACGAGCAGTACTTC	CASSSTYEQYF	TRBV5-5	TRBJ2-7	NA	few
TGTGCCAGCAGATCGGCAGCGGGCGGGGAGACCCAGTACTTC	CASRSAAGGETQYF	TRBV28	TRBJ2-5	NA	NA
TGTGCCAGCAGCTTAGATCTCGGCGGGAGGGCAGGGGATACGCAGTATTTT	CASSLDLGGRAGDTQYF	TRBV11-3	TRBJ2-3	TRBD2	NA
TGTGCCAGCAGTGATTCAGGGGTTGGTGATTCACCCCTCCACTTT	CASSDSGVGDSPLHF	TRBV6-1	TRBJ1-6	NA	NA
TGTGCCAGCAGCCCTGGGACCGCTGGCCTTGGCTACACCTTC	CASSPGTAGLGYTF	TRBV9	TRBJ1-2	NA	NA
TGTGCCAGCTCACCTGGACAGGGGATTTCCTCTGGGGCCAACGTCCTGACTTTC	CASSPGQGISSGANVLTF	TRBV18	TRBJ2-6	TRBD1	NA
TGTGCCAGCAGCCAACCTAGCGGGGGGGCCCGCCAAGAGACCCAGTACTTC	CASSQPSGGARQETQYF	TRBV4-2	TRBJ2-5	TRBD2	NA
TGTGCCAGCAGCTTAGGGGGCCGGGGGGCCGGGGAGCTGTTTTTT	CASSLGGRGAGELFF	TRBV7-3	TRBJ2-2	NA	NA
TGTGCCAGCAGCGACAGGATTTCACCCCTCCACTTT	CASSDRISPLHF	TRBV27	TRBJ1-6	NA	NA
TGTGCCAGCAGTTCCCCAGACCTAACAGGGAACTATGGCTACACCTTC	CASSSPDLTGNYGYTF	TRBV6-2/TRBV6-3	TRBJ1-2	NA	NA
TGTGCCAGCTCACCACGACAGGTCTCTGGGGCCAACGTCCTGACTTTC	CASSPRQVSGANVLTF	TRBV18	TRBJ2-6	NA	NA
TGTGCCAGCAGTGCTCTAGCGGGAGCCTACGAGCAGTACTTC	CASSALAGAYEQYF	TRBV2	TRBJ2-7	TRBD2	few
TGTGCCAGCAGCTTTTCAATACAAAACACTGAAGCTTTCTTT	CASSFSIQNTEAFF	TRBV7-2	TRBJ1-1	NA	NA
TGTGCCAGCAGCTCTGGACAGAACACTGAAGCTTTCTTT	CASSSGQNTEAFF	TRBV7-9	TRBJ1-1	NA	once
TGTGCCATCAGTGAGGGTGTCGAGGATGGCTACACCTTC	CAISEGVEDGYTF	TRBV10-3	TRBJ1-2	NA	NA
TGTGCCAGCAGCTTAGTAAGGGGGGGTAACTATGGCTACACCTTC	CASSLVRGGNYGYTF	TRBV7-9	TRBJ1-2	NA	NA
TGTGCCAGCAGTTTGGACTTCCCGGGGACCGGGGAGCTGTTTTTT	CASSLDFPGTGELFF	TRBV2	TRBJ2-2	NA	NA
TGTGCCAGCTCACCAGGGACCGAGCAGTACTTC	CASSPGTEQYF	TRBV18	TRBJ2-7	NA	NA